This T cell receptor beta chain was obtained from a study of T cell responses to AZD1222 COVID-19 vaccine. Notes on the study in general: Spike regions recognized by vaccine-associated CD4 TCRs spanned the protein, led by 160-218 and 743-854. After two AZD1222 doses, spike-specific TCR breadth and depth rose versus day 0. The donor cohort was predominantly white British with a female majority, and clonal diversity may have been underestimated. Sampled repertoires all dated from after the peak T cell response.

This clone was picked up one time. Antigen specificity is unknown. The length of the CDR3 is 13 residues. Germline values: CDR1 LGHNT, CDR2 FRNRAP. Trimming removed 1 base from V and 4 bases from J, with 7 bases in between. The protocol was immunoSEQ multiplex PCR, while the TCRdb copy is restricted to in-frame clones and leaves out a portion. Of about 110,000 clones in the sample, about 85% are singletons; the top ten hold roughly 5%. This sequence was found in an adult who received the AZD1222 COVID-19 vaccine. The chain has TRBV12-5 and TRBJ2-5; D might be TRBD1 or TRBD2, each matching 5 bases. Material: peripheral blood, obtained 28 days after the second AZD1222 dose. The CDR3 sequence is CASGLAGGETQYF. In DNA, the CDR3 is TGTGCTAGTGGTTTGGCTGGGGGAGAGACCCAGTACTTC.